One sample yielded the 18 T cell receptor beta chains listed below, sequenced in a study of blood T cell repertoires in COVID-19. Produced via immunoSEQ multiplex PCR; TCRdb's table is partial and in-frame only. The repertoire holds 150,000 to 190,000 clones, with approximately 81% as singletons. Sample: peripheral blood. All receptors derive from a woman aged 55-69 years with COVID-19, enrolled during active disease.

This clone was found a few times. This rearrangement joins TRBV3-1 (or the pseudogene TRBV3-2) to TRBJ1-4; the D is unclear. In germline, CDR1 is LGHDT, CDR2 YNNKEL (reference sequence). The length of the CDR3 is 14 residues. V shed 0 bases and J shed 13 bases, with 15 bases lying between them. The CDR3 sequence is CASSQDRGSIGLFF. CDR3 DNA sequence: TGTGCCAGCAGCCAAGACCGGGGTTCTATTGGACTGTTTTTT.

The V call is TRBV18, the J call TRBJ1-1; D not resolved. The CDR3 length is 14 residues. CDR1 KGHSH and CDR2 LQKENI come from the germline V gene. Trimming stripped 2 bases from V and 1 base from J, with 8 bases between. The CDR3 reads CASSPGRENTEAFF. The CDR3 DNA follows: TGTGCCAGCTCACCAGGCCGGGAGAACACTGAAGCTTTCTTT.

The chain employs TRBV5-5 and TRBJ1-5; 11 nucleotides match TRBD1. The CDR3 runs to 14 residues. J was trimmed by 7 bases and V by 2 bases; bases with no gene match: 2. Per germline, CDR1 SGHKS and CDR2 YYEKEE (reference sequence). CDR3 nucleotide sequence: TGTGCCAGCAGCTTCGGACAGGGGGCACAGCCCCAGCATTTT. Its protein product is CASSFGQGAQPQHF.

The rearrangement uses TRBV18 and TRBJ2-4, with TRBD1 as a possible D gene (6 bases). Germline V gene lookup returns CDR1 KGHSH and CDR2 LQKENI. Trimming shortened V by 4 bases and J by 5 bases, and 15 bases separated the two germline ends. This CDR3 is 15 amino acids long. The CDR3 DNA follows: TGTGCCAGCTCACTAACGGGCGCAGGGGAAAACATTCAGTACTTC. Translating it yields CASSLTGAGENIQYF. Complete variable domain (other parts from reference TRBV18 and TRBJ2-4): NAGVMQNPRHLVRRRGQEARLRCSPMKGHSHVYWYRQLPEEGLKFMVYLQKENIIDESGMPKERFSAEFPKEGPSILRIQQVVRGDSAAYFCASSLTGAGENIQYFGAGTRLSVL.

CDR3: CASRAVAEAFF. CDR3 DNA sequence: TGTGCCAGCAGGGCGGTTGCTGAAGCTTTCTTT. The V call is TRBV28, the J call TRBJ1-1; no firm D call. CDR1 and CDR2 (germline): MDHEN, SYDVKM. V was pared by 6 bases and J by 6 bases, with 8 bases between. This CDR3 is built from 11 residues.

The sample holds a few counts of this clone. This rearrangement joins TRBV21-1 to TRBJ1-3. TRBV21-1 is annotated as a pseudogene. The CDR3 sequence is 14 residues long. CDR3 loop: CASSKENPKERSYF. In DNA, the CDR3 is TGTGCCAGCAGCAAAGAGAACCCTAAGGAAAGGAGTTATTTT.

The chain recombines TRBV11-2 with TRBJ1-5, with D perhaps matching TRBD1 (5 bases). Per the germline V gene, CDR1 is SGHAT and CDR2 is FQNNGV. This CDR3 region has 13 residues. V lost 5 bases and J 4 bases, leaving 9 bases between the germline ends. This CDR3 reads CASSQQENQPQHF. CDR3 coding DNA: TGTGCCAGCAGCCAACAGGAGAATCAGCCCCAGCATTTT.

This clone came up once. The chain is built from TRBV6-1 and TRBJ1-3; D not resolved. CDR1 and CDR2 from the germline V gene are MNHNS and SASEGT. The ends were cut back, 0 bases at V and 2 bases at J, with 8 bases in the middle. The CDR3 sequence is 15 residues long. Here the CDR3 reads CASSEARTPGNTIYF. DNA for the CDR3: TGTGCCAGCAGTGAAGCGCGAACTCCTGGAAACACCATATATTTT.

The chain recombines TRBV11-2 with TRBJ2-1; 8 positions match TRBD2. This CDR3 spans 12 amino acids. V dropped 6 bases and J dropped 10; count of bases not matched to a gene: 5. Germline V CDR1 and CDR2: SGHAT, FQNNGV. CDR3 nucleotides: TGTGCCAGCAGGGGACTAGTTGTAGAGCAGTTCTTC. Translated, it gives CASRGLVVEQFF.

The CDR3 sequence: CAWSVNNQPQHF. The CDR3 DNA follows: TGTGCCTGGAGTGTCAACAATCAGCCCCAGCATTTT. This sequence joins TRBV30 and TRBJ1-5; D is unresolved. CDR1 and CDR2 from the germline V gene are GTSNPN and SVGIG (reference sequence). The CDR3 runs 12 residues. V lost 0 bases and J 3 bases, leaving 3 bases between the germline ends. The full variable domain, with the rest looked up from reference TRBV30 and TRBJ1-5, is SQTIHQWPATLVQPVGSPLSLECTVEGTSNPNLYWYRQAAGRGLQLLFYSVGIGQISSEVPQNLSASRPQDRQFILSSKKLLLSDSGFYLCAWSVNNQPQHFGDGTRLSIL.

The chain employs TRBV19 and TRBJ2-2; D is unresolved. CDR1 is LNHDA and CDR2 is SQIVND in the germline V gene (reference sequence). The V end lost 0 bases, the J end lost 8 bases, and 7 bases lay between the germline ends. This CDR3 contains 13 residues. The CDR3 loop is CASSIDLTGELFF. The DNA for the CDR3 is TGTGCCAGTAGTATAGATCTCACAGGGGAGCTGTTTTTT.

The chain recombines TRBV5-4 with TRBJ2-2; D possibly corresponds to TRBD2 (5 bases). The V end was cut by 2 bases, the J end by 7 bases, with 15 bases between. The germline V gene encodes CDR1 SGHNT and CDR2 YYREEE (reference sequence). The CDR3 covers 15 residues. The CDR3 loop reads CASSFRTLGSGELFF. CDR3 in DNA: TGTGCCAGCAGCTTTCGGACTCTAGGGAGCGGGGAGCTGTTTTTT.

V gene TRBV5-4 combines with J gene TRBJ1-1, with D possibly TRBD1 on 5 matching bases. In germline, CDR1 is SGHNT, CDR2 YYREEE (reference sequence). This CDR3 contains 14 residues. Trimming stripped 1 base from V and 2 bases from J, with 9 bases between. In DNA, the CDR3 is TGTGCCAGCAGCTTGACCGGGGGTAACACTGAAGCTTTCTTT. As protein: CASSLTGGNTEAFF.

The count of this clone is one. The chain is built from TRBV5-6 and TRBJ2-3, with a possible D match to TRBD2 (5 bases). Deletions cut 1 base from V and 5 bases from J, with 8 bases between. CDR1 and CDR2 from the germline V gene are SGHDT and YYEEEE. The CDR3 runs 13 residues. The CDR3: CASSLPGGDTQYF. CDR3 DNA sequence: TGTGCCAGCAGCTTGCCAGGAGGAGATACGCAGTATTTT.

V usage is TRBV10-2 and J usage is TRBJ2-1; D perhaps matches TRBD1 (6 bases). V was trimmed by 4 bases and J by 7 bases, leaving 8 bases between them. Germline V CDR1 and CDR2: WSHSY, SAAADI. The CDR3 is 12 amino acids. CDR3 coding DNA: TGCGCCAGCAGTGGGACAGTAAATGAGCAGTTCTTC. Protein sequence: CASSGTVNEQFF.

The sample holds a few counts of this clone. The chain joins TRBV19 to TRBJ2-5; perhaps TRBD1 as D (6 bases). CDR3 length: 16 residues. The germline V gene has CDR1 LNHDA and CDR2 SQIVND (reference sequence). V was cut by 6 bases and J by 3 bases, with 20 bases left in between. Here the CDR3 DNA reads TGTGCCAGTAGGGGCAGGGCGCGAGGGGGTAAAGAGACCCAGTACTTC. Amino acids: CASRGRARGGKETQYF.

The chain combines TRBV30 with TRBJ1-5; 7 nucleotides match TRBD1. The CDR3 is made up of 15 amino acids. Germline loops: CDR1 GTSNPN, CDR2 SVGIG (reference sequence). Unmatched junction bases numbered 12, after V lost 4 bases and J lost 6 bases. CDR3 bases: TGTGCCTGGACCCCAGGGGCAGGGGGAAGTCAGCCCCAGCATTTT. Residues: CAWTPGAGGSQPQHF. The entire variable domain, with the rest obtained from reference TRBV30 and TRBJ1-5, is as follows: SQTIHQWPATLVQPVGSPLSLECTVEGTSNPNLYWYRQAAGRGLQLLFYSVGIGQISSEVPQNLSASRPQDRQFILSSKKLLLSDSGFYLCAWTPGAGGSQPQHFGDGTRLSIL.

The chain employs TRBV6-2 or TRBV6-3 and TRBJ1-5, with D uncertain. Germline CDR1 and CDR2: MNHEY and SVGEGT. The CDR3 is made up of 16 amino acids. The V end was cut by 0 bases, the J end by 3 bases, with 12 bases between. CDR3 region: CASSYSFQFDNQPQHF. The CDR3 region has the DNA TGTGCCAGCAGTTACTCGTTTCAGTTTGACAATCAGCCCCAGCATTTT.